The 22 T cell receptor beta chains in this list originate from one sample, sequenced in a study of cytomegalovirus exposure and HLA in healthy donors. Produced via immunoSEQ multiplex PCR; TCRdb's table is partial and in-frame only. The table lists 80,000 to 90,000 clones, 95% to 97% of them singletons. The material sequenced was PBMCs. These receptors all come from a man younger than 35 in good health and CMV-seronegative.

The V gene is TRBV10-3, the J gene TRBJ2-5, with D perhaps matching TRBD2 (5 bases). Germline CDR1 is ENHRY and CDR2 is SYGVKD. V was shortened by 4 bases and J by 4 bases, with 13 bases between the two germline ends. CDR3 length equals 14 residues. The CDR3 loop is CAISVSGVRETQYF. The CDR3 region has the DNA TGTGCCATCAGTGTCAGCGGTGTTAGAGAGACCCAGTACTTC.

The V call is TRBV11-2, the J call TRBJ2-5, with 9 bases aligning to TRBD1. Germline V gives CDR1 SGHAT, CDR2 FQNNGV. The J segment lost 0 bases and the V segment lost 4 bases, leaving 9 bases of the junction unmatched. The CDR3 spans 17 residues. The CDR3 DNA sequence: TGTGCCAGCAGCTCCACCCGGGACAGGGTGTACCAAGAGACCCAGTACTTC. Amino acids: CASSSTRDRVYQETQYF.

This rearrangement joins TRBV27 to TRBJ1-2, with no clear D. V was clipped by 0 bases and J by 3 bases, with 11 bases between them. Germline loops: CDR1 MNHEY, CDR2 SMNVEV (reference sequence). CDR3 length equals 15 residues. Here the CDR3 reads CASSLSGSSDYGYTF. The CDR3 DNA follows: TGTGCCAGCAGTTTATCCGGGAGCTCTGACTATGGCTACACCTTC.

This chain connects TRBV6-1 to TRBJ2-1, with D hard to call. Germline CDR1 MNHNS, CDR2 SASEGT. The CDR3 is 15 amino acids. Trimming shortened V by 2 bases and J by 0 bases, and 8 bases separated the two germline ends. Here the CDR3 DNA reads TGTGCCAGCAGTGAAACCACCAGCTCCTACAATGAGCAGTTCTTC. Protein product: CASSETTSSYNEQFF.

The chain uses TRBV18 and TRBJ2-1; 9 bases are a match to TRBD2. The germline CDR1 and CDR2 sequences are KGHSH and LQKENI. The CDR3 loop spans 16 amino acids. V lost 6 bases to trimming and J lost 2 bases; unmatched junction nucleotides: 8. This CDR3 is CASSPVGTSPYNEQFF. The CDR3 DNA is TGTGCCAGCTCCCCGGTCGGGACTAGCCCCTACAATGAGCAGTTCTTC.

The chain links TRBV5-1 to TRBJ2-7; 13 bases line up with TRBD2. The germline CDR1 and CDR2 sequences are SGHRS and YFSETQ. The CDR3 consists of 18 residues. V shed 3 bases and J 0 bases; nucleotides not matched to a gene: 9. The CDR3 protein is CASSSWTSGRVSSYEQYF. Here the CDR3 DNA reads TGCGCCAGCAGCTCCTGGACTAGCGGGAGAGTGAGCTCCTACGAGCAGTACTTC.

The rearrangement uses TRBV28 and TRBJ2-3; D unclear. Trimming cost V 7 bases and J 6 bases, with 23 bases left between them. The V gene's germline CDR1 is MDHEN and CDR2 SYDVKM. CDR3 length: 16 amino acids. CDR3 sequence: CASIKPPPLATDTQYF. CDR3 nucleotides: TGTGCCAGCATCAAACCCCCCCCTTTAGCAACGGATACGCAGTATTTT.

The V call is TRBV19, the J call TRBJ2-1, with D unresolved. This CDR3 is built from 13 residues. Germline CDR1 and CDR2: LNHDA and SQIVND (reference sequence). With 5 bases removed from V and 4 bases from J, the gap between germline ends came to 9 bases. The CDR3 is CASSGDEYNEQFF. For the CDR3, the DNA is TGTGCCAGTAGTGGAGACGAGTACAATGAGCAGTTCTTC.

The V call is TRBV5-6, the J call TRBJ2-1; the match to TRBD1 covers 8 bases. CDR1 and CDR2 from the germline V gene are SGHDT and YYEEEE. The CDR3 consists of 14 residues. Germline trimming cut 9 bases from V and 0 bases from J; bases unmatched to any gene: 5. The CDR3 region is CATRQGSSYNEQFF. The CDR3 DNA follows: TGTGCCACCAGACAGGGGAGCTCCTACAATGAGCAGTTCTTC.

The rearrangement links TRBV19 to TRBJ1-4; D gene unclear. Germline V lookup: CDR1 LNHDA, CDR2 SQIVND (reference sequence). CDR3 length equals 13 residues. The ends were cut back, 3 bases at V and 7 bases at J, with 9 bases in the middle. The CDR3 sequence is CASSMNGGEKLFF. DNA for the CDR3: TGTGCCAGTAGTATGAATGGCGGTGAAAAACTGTTTTTT.

The gene calls are TRBV10-3 and TRBJ2-1, with TRBD2 matching over 12 bases. Germline lookup yields CDR1 ENHRY and CDR2 SYGVKD. J lost 2 bases, V lost 6 bases, and 14 bases had no gene match. The CDR3 sequence is 19 residues long. The CDR3 coding sequence is TGTGCCATCAGACAGGGGAAGGCTAGCGGGAGGGGCACCTACAATGAGCAGTTCTTC. Its translation: CAIRQGKASGRGTYNEQFF.

The chain uses TRBV18 and TRBJ2-5, with 8 bases identical to TRBD2. Germline V gene lookup returns CDR1 KGHSH and CDR2 LQKENI. The V and J ends lost 3 bases and 5 bases, in that order; junction bases with no gene match: 14. The CDR3 is 17 residues long. CDR3 in amino acids: CASSPQSSSGPAETQYF. CDR3 nucleotides: TGTGCCAGCTCACCCCAGTCCTCTAGCGGGCCGGCGGAGACCCAGTACTTC.

The V call is TRBV10-3, the J call TRBJ2-7; 7 bases align to TRBD2. V lost 2 bases to trimming and J lost 0 bases; unmatched junction nucleotides: 1. The CDR3 is 14 residues long. Looked up from germline, CDR1 is ENHRY and CDR2 is SYGVKD. The CDR3 DNA follows: TGTGCCATCAGTGAGGGGGGGGGCTCCTACGAGCAGTACGTC. Its translation is CAISEGGGSYEQYV.

The gene calls are TRBV11-3 and TRBJ2-1; 12 bases are shared with TRBD2. Unmatched junction bases numbered 4, after V lost 4 bases and J lost 3 bases. CDR1 and CDR2 (germline): SGHNT, YENEEA. There are 16 residues in the CDR3. As DNA, the CDR3 is TGTGCCAGCAGCTCCTCGACTAGCGGGAGCTACAATGAGCAGTTCTTC. It is translated as CASSSSTSGSYNEQFF.

The chain employs TRBV19 and TRBJ1-2, with a tentative D call TRBD1 (6 bases). CDR1 LNHDA and CDR2 SQIVND come from the germline V gene (reference sequence). This CDR3 is 17 amino acids long. V gave up 5 bases and J gave up 2 bases, with 21 bases separating them. The CDR3: CASSFQGFGQPNYGYTF. As DNA, the CDR3 is TGTGCCAGTAGTTTTCAAGGCTTCGGACAGCCCAACTATGGCTACACCTTC.

This sequence joins TRBV7-9 and TRBJ2-7; perhaps TRBD1 as D (6 bases). In germline, CDR1 is SEHNR, CDR2 FQNEAQ (reference sequence). This CDR3 is built from 12 residues. The V end was cut by 5 bases, the J end by 3 bases, with 8 bases between. The DNA of the CDR3 is TGTGCCAGCAGCCTACAGGGCTACGAGCAGTACTTC. It codes for CASSLQGYEQYF.

The V call is TRBV4-2, the J call TRBJ2-3, with 7 bases that match TRBD2. This CDR3 spans 17 amino acids. With 1 base clipped from V and 0 bases from J, the junction kept 7 bases outside the gene matches. The germline V gene has CDR1 LGHNA and CDR2 YNFKEQ. As DNA, the CDR3 is TGTGCCAGCAGCCAAGTCCCTAGCGGAGGTAGCACAGATACGCAGTATTTT. It is translated as CASSQVPSGGSTDTQYF.

This clone is a singleton in its sample. This chain connects TRBV5-1 to TRBJ1-1; D is ambiguous. Trimming took off 4 bases at V and 0 bases at J, with 7 bases between the two ends. The germline V gene encodes CDR1 SGHRS and CDR2 YFSETQ. CDR3 length equals 13 residues. The CDR3 DNA reads TGCGCCAGCAGCGGCCCTGTGAACACTGAAGCTTTCTTT. Encoded protein: CASSGPVNTEAFF.

Written as DNA, the CDR3 is TGTGCCAGTAGTTCCCGGACTAGCGGGAGGGGCACAGATACGCAGTATTTT. This codes for CASSSRTSGRGTDTQYF. V is TRBV19 and J is TRBJ2-3; TRBD2 matches at 15 bases. Trimming cost V 5 bases and J 1 base; bases outside gene matches: 4. The germline V gene has CDR1 LNHDA and CDR2 SQIVND (reference sequence). This CDR3 is 17 amino acids long. Full variable domain (outside the CDR3, taken from reference TRBV19 and TRBJ2-3): DGGITQSPKYLFRKEGQNVTLSCEQNLNHDAMYWYRQDPGQGLRLIYYSQIVNDFQKGDIAEGYSVSREKKESFPLTVTSAQKNPTAFYLCASSSRTSGRGTDTQYFGPGTRLTVL.

The chain links TRBV28 to TRBJ2-1; 8 bases fit TRBD2. CDR1 and CDR2 (germline): MDHEN, SYDVKM. The CDR3 is 14 residues long. Losses at the gene ends were 5 bases for V and 8 bases for J; bases not matched to a gene: 8. CDR3: CASSRLPAGDEQFF. The CDR3 DNA sequence: TGTGCCAGCAGTCGGCTCCCAGCGGGGGATGAGCAGTTCTTC.

V and J are TRBV14 and TRBJ1-2; D uncertain. Germline V gene sequence: CDR1 SGHDN, CDR2 FVKESK. V was shortened by 4 bases and J by 10 bases, with 16 bases between the two germline ends. This CDR3 contains 13 residues. CDR3 loop: CASSRIAGENYTF. CDR3 DNA: TGTGCCAGCAGCCGCATAGCCGGGGAAAACTACACCTTC.

V is TRBV4-2 and J is TRBJ2-7, with D perhaps matching TRBD1 (6 bases). The CDR3 totals 14 residues. Germline V gene sequence: CDR1 LGHNA, CDR2 YNFKEQ. The germline V and J ends were trimmed by 4 bases and 5 bases, with 15 bases remaining between them. In DNA, the CDR3 is TGTGCCAGCAGCCCAGGGGCTAGAAGGGACGAGCAGTACTTC. It is translated as CASSPGARRDEQYF.